Below are 28 T cell receptor beta chains sequenced from a single sample in a study of blood T cell repertoires in COVID-19. Assay: immunoSEQ multiplex PCR; the TCRdb copy retains only in-frame clones and omits some. The sample records 150,000 or so clones, about four fifths being singletons. Sequenced input: PBMCs or T cells enriched from blood (not recorded which). The source of these receptors is a woman between 45 and 65 years old in a cohort exposed to, infected with or recovered from COVID-19 (not recorded which).

The J gene is TRBJ2-2, the V gene TRBV9; D possibly corresponds to TRBD2 (6 bases). Deletions cut 3 bases from V and 6 bases from J, with 9 bases between. Germline V lookup: CDR1 SGDLS, CDR2 YYNGEE. This CDR3 is built from 13 residues. The DNA of the CDR3 is TGTGCCAGCAGCGGGAGGGTTGCCGGGGAGCTGTTTTTT. Translation gives CASSGRVAGELFF.

The V call is TRBV20-1, the J call TRBJ2-3; a possible D gene is TRBD2 (5 bases). The length of the CDR3 is 15 residues. The V gene lost 3 bases and the J gene lost 1 base, with 14 bases spanning the gap. Germline V gene lookup returns CDR1 DFQATT and CDR2 SNEGSKA (reference sequence). CDR3 amino acids: CSASIPGLGTDTQYF. The CDR3 region has the DNA TGCAGTGCTAGTATCCCGGGGTTAGGCACAGATACGCAGTATTTT.

The chain carries TRBV19 and TRBJ2-2, with D perhaps matching TRBD1 (6 bases). CDR1 is LNHDA and CDR2 is SQIVND in the germline V gene (reference sequence). V shed 8 bases and J shed 0 bases, with 19 bases lying between them. CDR3 size: 17 residues. CDR3 nucleotides: TGTGCCAGTCACGGTAGGACAGCGATTCCGAACACCGGGGAGCTGTTTTTT. Translation gives CASHGRTAIPNTGELFF.

The rearrangement links TRBV7-9 to TRBJ1-1; the match to TRBD1 covers 10 bases. This CDR3 comprises 15 residues. The V gene end was trimmed by 7 bases and the J gene end by 4 bases; junction bases not matched to a gene: 9. CDR1 is SEHNR and CDR2 is FQNEAQ in the germline V gene (reference sequence). The CDR3 here is CASIILGQGGTEAFF. The CDR3 DNA is TGTGCCAGCATTATACTCGGACAGGGGGGCACTGAAGCTTTCTTT. The full variable domain, rest sourced from reference TRBV7-9 and TRBJ1-1, is DTGVSQNPRHKITKRGQNVTFRCDPISEHNRLYWYRQTLGQGPEFLTYFQNEAQLEKSRLLSDRFSAERPKGSFSTLEIQRTEQGDSAMYLCASIILGQGGTEAFFGQGTRLTVV.

This chain connects TRBV28 to TRBJ1-5; 10 positions agree with TRBD1. The V gene's germline CDR1 is MDHEN and CDR2 SYDVKM. This CDR3 spans 15 amino acids. Unmatched junction bases numbered 4, after V lost 3 bases and J lost 5 bases. This CDR3 is CASSFRQGAYQPQHF. The CDR3 DNA sequence: TGTGCCAGCAGTTTTAGACAGGGGGCTTATCAGCCCCAGCATTTT.

The genes are TRBV7-8 and TRBJ2-1; D possibly corresponds to TRBD1 (5 bases). The CDR3 has 17 amino acids. Germline V gene lookup returns CDR1 SGHVS and CDR2 FQNEAQ. The V end was cut by 1 base, the J end by 0 bases, with 13 bases between. The chain's CDR3 is CASSLEGRQGSYNEQFF. The CDR3 DNA sequence: TGTGCCAGCAGCTTAGAAGGTAGGCAGGGCTCCTACAATGAGCAGTTCTTC.

The V and J genes are TRBV5-1 and TRBJ2-3; D is uncertain. Deletions cut 5 bases from V and 5 bases from J, with 9 bases between. Germline loops: CDR1 SGHRS, CDR2 YFSETQ. This CDR3 contains 12 residues. CDR3 residues: CASSGSIDTQYF. CDR3 coding DNA: TGCGCCAGCAGTGGTAGTATAGATACGCAGTATTTT.

The genes are TRBV11-2 and TRBJ2-2; 9 bases map to TRBD2. Germline CDR1 reads SGHAT; CDR2 reads FQNNGV. The CDR3 sequence is 17 residues long. J lost 0 bases, V lost 0 bases, and 2 bases had no gene match. This chain's CDR3 is CASSLDAGGSNTGELFF. In nucleotides, the CDR3 is TGTGCCAGCAGCTTAGACGCGGGGGGGTCGAACACCGGGGAGCTGTTTTTT.

The rearrangement uses TRBV11-1 and TRBJ1-1; D unclear. CDR3 length: 15 amino acids. V lost 2 bases and J lost 2, with 12 bases in between. From germline, CDR1 is SGHAT and CDR2 FQDESV (reference sequence). The chain's CDR3 is CASSLLRRGNTEAFF. The CDR3 coding sequence is TGTGCCAGCAGCTTACTACGGCGGGGTAACACTGAAGCTTTCTTT.

This clone came up once. The rearrangement uses TRBV5-8 and TRBJ2-7; possibly TRBD2 for D (5 bases). The CDR3 extends over 14 amino acids. The germline V gene encodes CDR1 SGHTS and CDR2 YDEGEE. Trimming cost V 6 bases and J 7 bases, with 20 bases left between them. The CDR3 coding sequence is TGTGCCAGCAACCGGGGTACCCCCCCGGGGGAGCAGTACTTC. This gives the protein CASNRGTPPGEQYF.

This rearrangement joins TRBV11-2 to TRBJ2-1, with TRBD2 matching over 13 bases. The V and J ends lost 0 bases and 8 bases, in that order; junction bases with no gene match: 13. Germline CDR1 is SGHAT and CDR2 is FQNNGV. The CDR3 totals 19 residues. The DNA for the CDR3 is TGTGCCAGCAGCTTAGATTGGGGGACTAGCGGGGACCTTGCCTATGAGCAGTTCTTC. Its protein product is CASSLDWGTSGDLAYEQFF. Looking up the rest from reference TRBV11-2 and TRBJ2-1 gives the full variable domain: EAGVAQSPRYKIIEKRQSVAFWCNPISGHATLYWYQQILGQGPKLLIQFQNNGVVDDSQLPKDRFSAERLKGVDSTLKIQPAKLEDSAVYLCASSLDWGTSGDLAYEQFFGPGTRLTVL.

The chain combines TRBV3-1 (or the pseudogene TRBV3-2) with TRBJ2-3; D call uncertain. Per germline, CDR1 LGHDT and CDR2 YNNKEL (reference sequence). With 4 bases removed from V and 3 bases from J, the gap between germline ends came to 8 bases. The CDR3 contains 13 residues. The DNA for the CDR3 is TGTGCCAGCAGCCCCCAACTTACAGATACGCAGTATTTT. Amino acids: CASSPQLTDTQYF.

The chain has TRBV6-6 and TRBJ2-2; D remains unclear. Per the germline V gene, CDR1 is MNHNY and CDR2 is SVGAGI (reference sequence). The CDR3 extends over 14 amino acids. V gave up 6 bases and J gave up 1 base, with 9 bases separating them. CDR3: CASSSGWNTGELFF. In DNA form, the CDR3 reads TGTGCCAGCAGCTCCGGGTGGAACACCGGGGAGCTGTTTTTT.

This clone was seen just once. The chain links TRBV7-9 to TRBJ2-7, with a tentative D call TRBD1 (5 bases). Germline V gene data show CDR1 as SEHNR and CDR2 as FQNEAQ (reference sequence). V dropped 2 bases and J dropped 5 bases, with 16 bases sitting between them. The CDR3 has 15 amino acids. The CDR3 DNA follows: TGTGCCAGCAGCTTACCTCTGGTACAGGAAAACGAGCAGTACTTC. Protein: CASSLPLVQENEQYF.

V is TRBV27 and J is TRBJ2-3; 8 nucleotides agree with TRBD2. Looked up from germline, CDR1 is MNHEY and CDR2 is SMNVEV (reference sequence). V trimming: 5 bases; J trimming: 2 bases; junction bases outside the gene matches: 12. CDR3 size: 17 residues. In nucleotides, the CDR3 is TGTGCCAGCAGTCCCCCTTGGGGTAGCGGGGACACAGATACGCAGTATTTT. Translated: CASSPPWGSGDTDTQYF.

This chain joins TRBV21-1 and TRBJ2-3; the table's D call of TRBD2 was not tested on the DNA. TRBV21-1 has pseudogene status. The CDR3 loop spans 14 amino acids. In nucleotides, the CDR3 is TGTGCCAGCAGCAAATGTCCTTCGGGAGATACGCAGTATTTT. Amino acid sequence: CASSKCPSGDTQYF.

This sequence joins TRBV19 and TRBJ2-2; 9 bases line up with TRBD1. V shed 4 bases and J 0 bases; nucleotides not matched to a gene: 3. The CDR3 is made up of 16 amino acids. Germline V lookup: CDR1 LNHDA, CDR2 SQIVND (reference sequence). This CDR3 is CASSKRQGANTGELFF. CDR3 bases: TGTGCCAGTAGTAAGCGACAGGGGGCGAACACCGGGGAGCTGTTTTTT.

This chain uses TRBV7-3 with TRBJ1-2, with TRBD1 matching 7 bases. This CDR3 spans 15 amino acids. From germline, CDR1 is SGHTA and CDR2 FQGTGA. With 4 bases clipped from V and 4 bases from J, the junction kept 9 bases outside the gene matches. The CDR3 here is CASSSKEGARYGYTF. CDR3 DNA sequence: TGTGCCAGCAGCTCTAAAGAGGGGGCTCGCTATGGCTACACCTTC.

With respect to this clone: This same CDR3 is encoded by further DNA sequences in the sample. The rearrangement links TRBV18 to TRBJ2-7; TRBD1 might be the D (5 bases). The CDR3 length is 14 residues. Germline lookup yields CDR1 KGHSH and CDR2 LQKENI. V was cut by 1 base and J by 3 bases, with 10 bases left in between. The CDR3 DNA reads TGTGCCAGCTCACCACTTCAGGGCGACTACGAGCAGTACTTC. It codes for CASSPLQGDYEQYF.

The CDR3 loop is CASSPAGGNQETQYF. CDR3 nucleotide sequence: TGTGCCAGCAGTCCGGCGGGGGGTAACCAAGAGACCCAGTACTTC. The V gene is TRBV28, the J gene TRBJ2-5, with 8 positions matching TRBD2. V lost 5 bases to trimming and J lost 0 bases; unmatched junction nucleotides: 5. Germline lookup yields CDR1 MDHEN and CDR2 SYDVKM. The CDR3 is 15 amino acids.

The chain carries TRBV7-9 and TRBJ2-7; 7 nucleotides line up with TRBD2. Germline CDR1 and CDR2: SEHNR and FQNEAQ (reference sequence). The trim removed 3 bases at V and 2 bases at J, leaving 7 bases unmatched. The CDR3 totals 15 residues. CDR3 in amino acids: CASSLGAGTPYEQYF. CDR3 nucleotides: TGTGCCAGCAGCTTGGGAGCGGGGACTCCCTACGAGCAGTACTTC.

The rearrangement uses TRBV28 and TRBJ2-1; D gene uncertain. The germline gives CDR1 MDHEN, CDR2 SYDVKM. The V and J ends lost 7 bases and 4 bases respectively, with 17 bases between them. The CDR3 has 15 residues. The CDR3 loop reads CASNNRVSSYNEQFF. The CDR3 DNA follows: TGTGCCAGCAACAACCGGGTTTCCTCTTACAATGAGCAGTTCTTC.

This rearrangement joins TRBV11-3 to TRBJ2-1; D may be TRBD2 (5 bases). The CDR3 extends over 15 amino acids. V gave up 1 base and J gave up 10 bases, with 17 bases separating them. CDR1 and CDR2 from the germline V gene are SGHNT and YENEEA. The CDR3 sequence is CASSLVGVASIEQFF. DNA of the CDR3: TGTGCCAGCAGCTTAGTTGGGGTAGCGTCAATCGAGCAGTTCTTC.

The chain joins TRBV9 to TRBJ1-3; 8 bases fit TRBD1. CDR1 SGDLS and CDR2 YYNGEE come from the germline V gene. The CDR3 is 17 amino acids. With V trimmed by 5 bases and J by 0 bases, 10 bases remained unmatched. CDR3 region: CASSRRGQESSGNTIYF. The CDR3 DNA sequence: TGTGCCAGCAGTCGAAGGGGACAGGAGAGCTCTGGAAACACCATATATTTT.

The chain links TRBV6-2 or TRBV6-3 to TRBJ2-3, with 10 bases matching TRBD2. This CDR3 region has 16 residues. The V gene end was trimmed by 2 bases and the J gene end by 2 bases; junction bases not matched to a gene: 4. Germline V lookup: CDR1 MNHEY, CDR2 SVGEGT. CDR3 protein: CASSYQLAGNTDTQYF. The DNA of the CDR3 is TGTGCCAGCAGTTACCAACTAGCGGGGAACACAGATACGCAGTATTTT.

The chain couples TRBV14 to TRBJ1-3; a possible D gene is TRBD1 (6 bases). Germline-derived CDR1 and CDR2 are SGHDN and FVKESK. This CDR3 has 16 residues. Trimming stripped 0 bases from V and 2 bases from J, with 11 bases between. The CDR3 loop is CASSQEWGLAGNTIYF. In nucleotides, the CDR3 is TGTGCCAGCAGCCAAGAGTGGGGGCTGGCTGGAAACACCATATATTTT.

The chain uses TRBV28 and TRBJ1-1; D remains unclear. In germline, CDR1 is MDHEN, CDR2 SYDVKM. Between the trimmed V and J ends, which lost 4 bases and 4 bases, there was a span of 7 bases. The length of the CDR3 is 12 residues. In DNA, the CDR3 is TGTGCCAGCAGTTCAGGCTCCACTGAAGCTTTCTTT. It yields the protein CASSSGSTEAFF.

The chain uses TRBV29-1 and TRBJ1-5, with D uncertain. Germline-derived CDR1 and CDR2 are SQVTM and ANQGSEA. CDR3 length: 13 amino acids. Trimming pared 5 bases from V and 5 bases from J, leaving 13 bases between. CDR3 nucleotide sequence: TGCAGCGTTTTAGAGGATTCTTATCAGCCCCAGCATTTT. Residues: CSVLEDSYQPQHF.